This T cell receptor (beta chain) was sequenced for a study of cytomegalovirus exposure and HLA in healthy donors. Trimming cost V 3 bases and J 4 bases, with 16 bases left between them. The germline gives CDR1 LNHDA, CDR2 SQIVND (reference sequence). The CDR3 consists of 15 residues. PCR amplification relied on 60 Vbeta primers (plus 13 Jbeta primers). Generated by immunoSEQ multiplex PCR, the TCRdb table keeps only in-frame clones and is missing some. Altogether about 190,000 clones are present, roughly four fifths being singletons, with the ten largest covering 3% to 4%. The specimen sequenced was PBMCs. This sequence was found in a woman in her twenties or thirties in good health and CMV-seropositive. The chain uses TRBV19 and TRBJ2-7; D is possibly TRBD1 (6 bases). DNA of the CDR3: TGTGCCAGTAGTATCCAGGGGATACCGCCTTACGAGCAGTACTTC. It is translated as CASSIQGIPPYEQYF.